This T cell receptor (beta chain) was recorded in a study of blood T cell repertoires in COVID-19. As handled by the study authors: Estimated nucleated cell counts came from reference gene primer amplification. Generated by immunoSEQ multiplex PCR, the TCRdb table keeps only in-frame clones and is missing some. V, J and clone size are those of that table, while D and trimming were read from the DNA. The repertoire holds more than 110,000 clones, with around 80% as singletons. The germline gives CDR1 KGHDR, CDR2 SFDVKD. V was pared by 7 bases and J by 7 bases, with 11 bases of the junction left unmatched. The CDR3 extends over 14 amino acids. Study members were between about 18 and 100 years old and lived in roughly 24 US regions. Cohorts were assigned according to the clinical history that participants reported. Exposed enrollees had met someone with a PCR-confirmed or clinician-diagnosed COVID-19 case at some point within the 2 weeks before study entry.

The table lists this clone with a few counts. The V call is TRBV24-1, the J call TRBJ2-7; 8 bases map to TRBD1. The receptor comes from a woman younger than 30 who had been exposed to COVID-19. Sequenced sample: PBMCs or T cells enriched from blood (not recorded which). The DNA of the CDR3 is TGTGCCACCAGACCCTTAGACAGGGGCGGGGAGCAGTACTTC. Protein sequence: CATRPLDRGGEQYF.